The 32 T cell receptor beta chains in this list originate from one sample, sequenced in a study of monozygotic twins with cystic fibrosis. TCRdb's table, derived via immunoSEQ multiplex PCR, lists solely in-frame clones and lacks some. In the table there are about 20,000 clones, roughly 89% of which are singletons. Source material: blood. The receptors shown here come from a girl aged 2-9 years with cystic fibrosis.

The chain couples TRBV7-2 to TRBJ1-5, with 9 positions matching TRBD1. The CDR3 is 16 residues long. In germline, CDR1 is SGHTA, CDR2 FQGNSA. Trimming cost V 5 bases and J 7 bases; bases outside gene matches: 12. The CDR3 DNA sequence: TGTGCCAGCAGCCGTGCCGGGACAGGGATTATGCAGCCCCAGCATTTT. Translating it yields CASSRAGTGIMQPQHF.

V is TRBV7-9 and J is TRBJ2-1, with 7 nucleotides matching TRBD2. The length of the CDR3 is 15 residues. Trimming took 2 bases from V and 2 from J; bases not matched to a gene: 3. Germline V gene lookup returns CDR1 SEHNR and CDR2 FQNEAQ (reference sequence). This chain's CDR3 is CASSLRGSTYNEQFF. CDR3 bases: TGTGCCAGCAGCTTACGCGGGAGCACCTACAATGAGCAGTTCTTC.

Only one count was recorded for this clone. This chain connects TRBV27 to TRBJ2-7; 7 nucleotides align to TRBD2. Per the germline V gene, CDR1 is MNHEY and CDR2 is SMNVEV (reference sequence). J was trimmed by 5 bases and V by 6 bases; bases with no gene match: 10. The CDR3 is made up of 14 amino acids. The CDR3: CASSPQAGRHEQYF. DNA of the CDR3: TGTGCCAGCAGCCCACAAGCGGGAAGGCACGAGCAGTACTTC.

The rearrangement uses TRBV6-5 and TRBJ2-7; the D gene could be TRBD1 or TRBD2 (5 bases each). Trimming shortened V by 7 bases and J by 6 bases, and 19 bases separated the two germline ends. Germline V gene data show CDR1 as MNHEY and CDR2 as SVGAGI. The CDR3 is 14 residues long. The CDR3 nucleotides are TGTGCCAGCAAGGGTCGAGAGGGGAAACGCGAGCAGTACTTC. Encoded protein: CASKGREGKREQYF.

The V call is TRBV27, the J call TRBJ2-5; D gene unclear. There are 13 residues in the CDR3. Germline V gene lookup returns CDR1 MNHEY and CDR2 SMNVEV (reference sequence). V lost 1 base to trimming and J lost 3 bases, with 6 bases between them. The CDR3 DNA sequence: TGTGCCAGCAGTTTATTACCCGAAGAGACCCAGTACTTC. It translates to CASSLLPEETQYF.

The rearrangement uses TRBV4-2 and TRBJ2-1; TRBD2 matches at 9 bases. The CDR3 totals 17 residues. Per germline, CDR1 LGHNA and CDR2 YNFKEQ. V trimming: 0 bases; J trimming: 4 bases; junction bases outside the gene matches: 7. CDR3 DNA: TGTGCCAGCAGCCAAGAGGCGGGAGGGTTACCATACAATGAGCAGTTCTTC. Translation: CASSQEAGGLPYNEQFF.

As concerns this clone: Other DNA sequences in this specimen translate into the identical CDR3. The V and J genes are TRBV7-3 and TRBJ1-2; 8 bases fit TRBD1. CDR1 and CDR2 from the germline V gene are SGHTA and FQGTGA. V trimming: 5 bases; J trimming: 8 bases; junction bases outside the gene matches: 7. The CDR3 length is 13 residues. The CDR3 DNA follows: TGTGCCAGCAGCCCCGGACAGGGCGGAGGCTACACCTTC. As protein: CASSPGQGGGYTF. Based on the CDR3 plus reference TRBV7-3 and TRBJ1-2, the full variable domain is GAGVSQTPSNKVTEKGKYVELRCDPISGHTALYWYRQSLGQGPEFLIYFQGTGAADDSGLPNDRFFAVRPEGSVSTLKIQRTERGDSAVYLCASSPGQGGGYTFGSGTRLTVV.

The J gene is TRBJ2-7, the V gene TRBV19, with 8 bases lining up with TRBD1. The ends lost 3 bases at V and 2 bases at J; junction bases unmatched: 9. Germline V lookup: CDR1 LNHDA, CDR2 SQIVND (reference sequence). The CDR3 length is 16 residues. The CDR3 DNA reads as TGTGCCAGTAGTATGACGGCAGGGGGCTGGGCCTACGAGCAGTACTTC. This codes for CASSMTAGGWAYEQYF.

Only one count was recorded for this clone. The chain uses TRBV6-6 and TRBJ2-4; a weak D match, TRBD1 (7 bases). Germline loops: CDR1 MNHNY, CDR2 SVGAGI (reference sequence). Trimming left V 7 bases short and J 8 bases short, with 15 bases between. This CDR3 contains 13 residues. As DNA, the CDR3 is TGTGCCAGCAAGGAGGGGGCGCCGGACATTCAGTACTTC. This translates into CASKEGAPDIQYF.

The rearrangement uses TRBV7-9 and TRBJ2-1; the match to TRBD2 covers 11 bases. This CDR3 is built from 17 residues. Trimming took 5 bases from V and 8 from J; bases not matched to a gene: 14. Per germline, CDR1 SEHNR and CDR2 FQNEAQ (reference sequence). The CDR3 spells CASSQSLAGARGYEQFF. For the CDR3, the DNA is TGTGCCAGCAGCCAGTCACTAGCGGGGGCCCGAGGGTATGAGCAGTTCTTC. The full variable domain, with the rest looked up from reference TRBV7-9 and TRBJ2-1, is DTGVSQNPRHKITKRGQNVTFRCDPISEHNRLYWYRQTLGQGPEFLTYFQNEAQLEKSRLLSDRFSAERPKGSFSTLEIQRTEQGDSAMYLCASSQSLAGARGYEQFFGPGTRLTVL.

The chain links TRBV10-1 to TRBJ1-2; no definite D call. Trimming stripped 4 bases from V and 8 bases from J, with 14 bases between. The CDR3 has 13 amino acids. The germline gives CDR1 WNHNN, CDR2 SYGVQD (reference sequence). CDR3 sequence reads: CASSAGRLEGYTF. CDR3 nucleotides: TGCGCCAGCAGTGCGGGCAGACTAGAGGGCTACACCTTC.

This chain joins TRBV5-6 and TRBJ2-3, with D maybe TRBD2 (6 bases). The germline gives CDR1 SGHDT, CDR2 YYEEEE. V was pared by 0 bases and J by 8 bases, with 10 bases between. The CDR3 is 13 residues long. CDR3 sequence reads: CASSLGPGGTQYF. In nucleotides, the CDR3 is TGTGCCAGCAGCTTGGGTCCCGGGGGTACGCAGTATTTT.

J is TRBJ2-7 and V is TRBV7-2; TRBD2 might be the D (6 bases). Trimming stripped 5 bases from V and 2 bases from J, with 19 bases between. CDR3 length equals 16 residues. Germline CDR1 is SGHTA and CDR2 is FQGNSA. CDR3: CASSPKEGGVTYEQYF. The CDR3 DNA is TGTGCCAGCAGCCCAAAGGAGGGTGGGGTTACCTACGAGCAGTACTTC.

This clone was observed a single time. This chain connects TRBV18 to TRBJ2-7; D not resolved. This CDR3 is 12 amino acids long. V lost 4 bases to trimming and J lost 6 bases, with 10 bases between them. Germline V gene lookup returns CDR1 KGHSH and CDR2 LQKENI. The CDR3 is CASSHTTGEQYF. Here the CDR3 DNA reads TGTGCCAGCTCACACACGACGGGCGAGCAGTACTTC.

This chain connects TRBV5-8 to TRBJ2-5; 11 bases fit TRBD1. Germline loops: CDR1 SGHTS, CDR2 YDEGEE. V was pared by 2 bases and J by 4 bases, with 4 bases of the junction left unmatched. The CDR3 sequence is 15 residues long. As DNA, the CDR3 is TGTGCCAGCAGCTTTAGGACAGGGGGCTTAGAGACCCAGTACTTC. The encoded protein is CASSFRTGGLETQYF. The full variable domain, rest sourced from reference TRBV5-8 and TRBJ2-5, is EAGVTQSPTHLIKTRGQQATLRCSPISGHTSVYWYQQALGLGLQFLLWYDEGEERNRGNFPPRFSGRQFPNYSSELNVNALELEDSALYLCASSFRTGGLETQYFGPGTRLLVL.

The chain employs TRBV28 and TRBJ1-3; weak D call: TRBD1 (6 bases). The CDR3 consists of 13 residues. Per the germline V gene, CDR1 is MDHEN and CDR2 is SYDVKM. V was clipped by 11 bases and J by 0 bases, with 11 bases between them. CDR3 amino acids: CALRDNSGNTIYF. In nucleotides, the CDR3 is TGTGCCTTGAGGGACAACTCTGGAAACACCATATATTTT.

This chain uses TRBV9 with TRBJ1-2; tentative D call: TRBD1 (5 bases). V dropped 0 bases and J dropped 2 bases, with 11 bases sitting between them. CDR3 length equals 15 residues. The germline V gene has CDR1 SGDLS and CDR2 YYNGEE. The CDR3 spells CASSVGGDPNYGYTF. The CDR3, as DNA: TGTGCCAGCAGCGTAGGGGGGGATCCCAACTATGGCTACACCTTC.

This chain links TRBV4-2 with TRBJ2-7, with 11 bases matching TRBD2. Germline loops: CDR1 LGHNA, CDR2 YNFKEQ. The CDR3 spans 15 residues. J was trimmed by 1 base and V by 1 base; bases with no gene match: 0. CDR3 nucleotide sequence: TGTGCCAGCAGCCAAGGACTAGCGGGGTCCTACGAGCAGTACTTC. It translates to CASSQGLAGSYEQYF.

This rearrangement joins TRBV14 to TRBJ1-1, with D unresolved. This CDR3 has 13 amino acids. In germline, CDR1 is SGHDN, CDR2 FVKESK. Trimming took off 4 bases at V and 7 bases at J, with 13 bases between the two ends. CDR3 bases: TGTGCCAGCAGCCCGTACCGAACCGTTGAAGCTTTCTTT. It translates to CASSPYRTVEAFF.

V usage is TRBV5-6 and J usage is TRBJ2-7; 9 bases agree with TRBD1. This CDR3 comprises 17 residues. Germline CDR1 reads SGHDT; CDR2 reads YYEEEE. Trimming removed 3 bases from V and 0 bases from J; junction bases left unmatched: 10. In DNA, the CDR3 is TGTGCCAGCAGCTCGGGACAGGGAGGAAGTCCCTCCTACGAGCAGTACTTC. Amino acid sequence: CASSSGQGGSPSYEQYF.

V gene TRBV19 combines with J gene TRBJ2-7; 10 bases are a match to TRBD2. The J segment lost 4 bases and the V segment lost 6 bases, leaving 12 bases of the junction unmatched. This CDR3 has 16 residues. CDR1 LNHDA and CDR2 SQIVND come from the germline V gene (reference sequence). The CDR3 DNA sequence: TGTGCCAGTAGCCCGAGGACTAGCGGTTACCTGTACGAGCAGTACTTC. Translated, it gives CASSPRTSGYLYEQYF.

This chain links TRBV10-3 with TRBJ2-7; TRBD2 aligns across 11 bases. The V gene end was trimmed by 3 bases and the J gene end by 3 bases; junction bases not matched to a gene: 7. This CDR3 region has 16 residues. CDR1 and CDR2 from the germline V gene are ENHRY and SYGVKD. CDR3 sequence: CAISEPTSGGNYEQYF. Here the CDR3 DNA reads TGTGCCATCAGTGAACCCACTAGCGGGGGCAACTACGAGCAGTACTTC.

This clone was seen once. The chain joins TRBV4-1 to TRBJ2-6; D unresolved. Trimming removed 1 base from V and 0 bases from J, with 4 bases in between. The CDR3 loop spans 15 amino acids. Germline V CDR1 and CDR2: MGHRA, YSYEKL. The CDR3 is CASSQGGSGANVLTF. DNA for the CDR3: TGCGCCAGCAGCCAAGGGGGCTCTGGGGCCAACGTCCTGACTTTC.

This CDR3 reads CASSLGLQGTANIQYF. The CDR3 DNA reads as TGTGCCAGCAGCTTAGGGTTGCAGGGGACAGCAAACATTCAGTACTTC. The rearrangement uses TRBV7-2 and TRBJ2-4, with 7 bases lining up with TRBD1. The CDR3 spans 16 residues. Per the germline V gene, CDR1 is SGHTA and CDR2 is FQGNSA. V lost 1 base, J lost 6 bases, and 9 bases stayed unmatched.

The chain is built from TRBV7-6 and TRBJ1-2, with 7 bases fitting TRBD1. With 4 bases clipped from V and 3 bases from J, the junction kept 14 bases outside the gene matches. Germline V CDR1 and CDR2: SGHVS, FNYEAQ. The CDR3 length is 17 residues. The CDR3: CASSSTREGAKDYGYTF. Written as DNA, the CDR3 is TGTGCCAGCAGCTCGACCAGGGAGGGGGCTAAGGACTATGGCTACACCTTC.

The rearrangement uses TRBV11-2 and TRBJ2-1; D is undetermined. Germline CDR1 is SGHAT and CDR2 is FQNNGV. Trimming removed 6 bases at V and 1 base at J, with 7 bases between. This CDR3 contains 13 residues. The CDR3 is CASREISYNEQFF. Here the CDR3 DNA reads TGTGCCAGCAGGGAGATTTCCTACAATGAGCAGTTCTTC.

This rearrangement joins TRBV6-1 to TRBJ2-3, with TRBD2 matching over 13 bases. The CDR3 is 16 amino acids. The trim removed 1 base at V and 6 bases at J, leaving 4 bases unmatched. The germline CDR1 and CDR2 sequences are MNHNS and SASEGT. CDR3 in DNA: TGTGCCAGCAGTGAAGTACTAGCGGGGGGGCTGGATACGCAGTATTTT. This encodes CASSEVLAGGLDTQYF.

This chain connects TRBV5-1 to TRBJ2-7, with D unclear. The CDR3 is 14 amino acids. Germline assignment: CDR1 SGHRS and CDR2 YFSETQ. V shed 5 bases and J shed 0 bases, with 12 bases lying between them. The CDR3 DNA sequence: TGCGCCAGCAGTTACGATTCGAGCTCCTACGAGCAGTACTTC. Residues: CASSYDSSSYEQYF.

The rearrangement links TRBV5-4 to TRBJ2-7; no definite D call. The V gene lost 0 bases and the J gene lost 3 bases, with 4 bases spanning the gap. The germline CDR1 and CDR2 sequences are SGHNT and YYREEE (reference sequence). There are 12 residues in the CDR3. The CDR3 DNA follows: TGTGCCAGCAGCTTGGACGGCTACGAGCAGTACTTC. Its protein product is CASSLDGYEQYF.

The rearrangement joins TRBV30 to TRBJ1-1; TRBD1 matches 9 bases. CDR3 size: 14 residues. Germline V gene data show CDR1 as GTSNPN and CDR2 as SVGIG (reference sequence). V was pared by 8 bases and J by 0 bases, with 7 bases of the junction left unmatched. CDR3 bases: TGTGCCAACCGGGACAGGGATATGAACACTGAAGCTTTCTTT. Translated, it gives CANRDRDMNTEAFF. Variable domain in full (rest from reference TRBV30 and TRBJ1-1): SQTIHQWPATLVQPVGSPLSLECTVEGTSNPNLYWYRQAAGRGLQLLFYSVGIGQISSEVPQNLSASRPQDRQFILSSKKLLLSDSGFYLCANRDRDMNTEAFFGQGTRLTVV.

The chain recombines TRBV5-1 with TRBJ1-1; weak D call: TRBD1 (6 bases). CDR1 is SGHRS, CDR2 YFSETQ, per germline. The CDR3 spans 14 residues. V was clipped by 0 bases and J by 0 bases, with 6 bases between them. The CDR3 DNA is TGCGCCAGCAGCTTGGAGGGGGTGAACACTGAAGCTTTCTTT. It yields the protein CASSLEGVNTEAFF.

This chain joins TRBV6-5 and TRBJ2-3; no clear D gene. The CDR3 contains 15 residues. Trimming shortened V by 0 bases and J by 5 bases, and 12 bases separated the two germline ends. CDR1 and CDR2 (germline): MNHEY, SVGAGI. This CDR3 reads CASSYSRPAEDTQYF. Here the CDR3 DNA reads TGTGCCAGCAGTTACTCCCGGCCCGCCGAAGATACGCAGTATTTT.